This record covers a single T cell receptor beta chain. Germline lookup yields CDR1 SEHNR and CDR2 FQNEAQ (reference sequence). V lost 3 bases and J 7 bases, leaving 13 bases between the germline ends. The CDR3 spans 14 residues. Per the original data handling: From reference gene primer amplification, estimates of nucleated cell counts were derived. Using immunoSEQ multiplex PCR, the repertoire was profiled, and TCRdb retains in-frame clones only, with some absent. D and trimming were read from the DNA, whereas the V and J calls and clone size are those reported in that table. Among under 300,000 clones listed, approximately 90% were seen once. This entry is derived from a study of blood T cell repertoires in COVID-19. Study details: Acute and convalescent COVID-19 specimens originated in the United States, Italy and Spain.

Clinical history reported by participants formed the basis on which cohorts were assigned. Cohort 3 donors counted as recovered after two negative PCRs, clearance, or resolved symptoms. The sample was PBMCs or T cells enriched from blood (not recorded which). V and J are TRBV7-9 and TRBJ1-5; no reliable D call. This clonotype was sampled from a man in his forties who had recovered from COVID-19. The CDR3: CASSFNMDSQPQHF. CDR3 nucleotide sequence: TGTGCCAGCAGCTTTAATATGGACTCGCAGCCCCAGCATTTT.